These T cell receptor beta chains were read from a single sample in a study of cytomegalovirus exposure and HLA in healthy donors. Produced via immunoSEQ multiplex PCR; TCRdb's table is partial and in-frame only. The sample holds about 180,000 clones, around 70% seen once. The sequencing input was PBMCs. The origin of the receptors is a male donor in good health and CMV-seronegative. Each CDR3 is given with its conserved first and last residue. Fields, in order: clone size, V gene, J gene, D gene, CDR3 DNA, CDR3 protein. A D gene is named only where the DNA matches it firmly. The size entry is marked missing in some rows and otherwise reads once, few, many or a size class.

NA	TRBV7-6	TRBJ2-3	TRBD2	TGTGCCAGCAGCCACCTCGCAGCCGGGACTAGCGGGAGGAGTTCAGATACGCAGTATTTT	CASSHLAAGTSGRSSDTQYF
once	TRBV19	TRBJ2-6	TRBD2	TGTGCCAGTAGTATGACTGGGGTGGCGGGGGGGCTTGGGGCCAACGTCCTGACTTTC	CASSMTGVAGGLGANVLTF
NA	TRBV6-6	TRBJ1-5	NA	TGTGCCAGCAGTCCCAAGTCGGATCAGCCCCAGCATTTT	CASSPKSDQPQHF
NA	TRBV5-8	TRBJ2-1	TRBD2	TGTGCCAGCAGCAACGCGGCACTAGCGGCCCCTTACAATGAGCAGTTCTTC	CASSNAALAAPYNEQFF
NA	TRBV6-5	TRBJ1-1	TRBD1	TGTGCCAGCAGTCTCCCGGGACAGGGGGCTCGAGCTTTCTTT	CASSLPGQGARAFF
NA	TRBV2	TRBJ1-1	NA	TGTGCCAGCAGTGAAGGGGCATCAATAGGCACTGAAGCTTTCTTT	CASSEGASIGTEAFF
NA	TRBV6-6	TRBJ1-1	NA	TGTGCCAGCAATGACAACTTAATGAACACTGAAGCTTTCTTT	CASNDNLMNTEAFF
NA	TRBV7-3	TRBJ2-7	TRBD1	TGTGCCAGCAGCTTACGGGGACAGGGAGGCGAGCAGTACTTC	CASSLRGQGGEQYF
NA	TRBV2	TRBJ1-5	TRBD1	TGTGCCAGCAGGCTGGGACAGGGTGGCAATCAGCCCCAGCATTTT	CASRLGQGGNQPQHF
NA	TRBV19	TRBJ1-5	TRBD1	TGTGCCAGTAGTATTTCCACCGGGACAGGGGGCTTGAGGCCCCAGCATTTT	CASSISTGTGGLRPQHF
few	TRBV30	TRBJ1-5	NA	TGTGCCTGGAGTGAGGGGAATCAGCCCCAGCATTTT	CAWSEGNQPQHF
once	TRBV4-1	TRBJ2-3	NA	TGCGCCAGCAGCCAAGGGACAACTTATTCTAGCACAGATACGCAGTATTTT	CASSQGTTYSSTDTQYF
NA	TRBV6-5	TRBJ1-1	TRBD1	TGTGCCAGCACCCCGGACCCGGGACAGGGGGCCGATTTCTTT	CASTPDPGQGADFF
few	TRBV19	TRBJ1-5	TRBD1	TGTGCCAGTAACCCTTGGGACAGGGGGCGCCGCCAGCCCCAGCATTTT	CASNPWDRGRRQPQHF
NA	TRBV19	TRBJ1-5	NA	TGTGCCAGTAGTATAACTTCTGTGGGACTCAGGCAGCCCCAGCATTTT	CASSITSVGLRQPQHF
NA	TRBV7-6	TRBJ2-7	NA	TGTGCCAGCAGCCCCCCAGGGGACGAGCAGTACTTC	CASSPPGDEQYF
NA	TRBV30	TRBJ1-5	NA	TGTGCCTGGAGTTCACAGGGTAGTCAGCCCCAGCATTTT	CAWSSQGSQPQHF
NA	TRBV5-1	TRBJ1-4	NA	TGCGCCAGCAGTCTAACCGGAACAGTTGACCAACTGTTTTTT	CASSLTGTVDQLFF
NA	TRBV30	TRBJ1-1	NA	TGTGCCTGGAGTGTCTTCTTGGCAAACACTGAAGCTTTCTTT	CAWSVFLANTEAFF
NA	TRBV11-2	TRBJ1-2	TRBD1	TGTGCCAGCAGCCGTTTGCGGAGACAGGGGGCGTCTGACTATGGCTACACCTTC	CASSRLRRQGASDYGYTF
NA	TRBV30	TRBJ2-7	TRBD2	TGTGCCTGGAGGGATAGCGGGAGAGACGTTTACGAGCAGTACTTC	CAWRDSGRDVYEQYF
NA	TRBV28	TRBJ2-1	NA	TGTGCCAGCAACCGGAGAGGGATTGAGCAGTTCTTC	CASNRRGIEQFF
NA	TRBV28	TRBJ1-1	NA	TGTGCCAGCAGTTTACTGACATCCAACACTGAAGCTTTCTTT	CASSLLTSNTEAFF
NA	TRBV7-9	TRBJ2-7	NA	TGTGCCAGCAGCTCTGGTTTCTTGGACAGCTCCTACGAGCAGTACTTC	CASSSGFLDSSYEQYF
NA	TRBV30	TRBJ1-3	TRBD1	TGTGCCTCAAAGACAGGGGGAACTGGAAACACCATATATTTT	CASKTGGTGNTIYF
NA	TRBV6-6	TRBJ2-3	TRBD2	TGTGCCAGCAGTGCCCGACTAGCGGGGACAGATACGCAGTATTTT	CASSARLAGTDTQYF
NA	TRBV6-5	TRBJ1-1	NA	TGTGCCAGCTCTCGGGACATCAACACTGAAGCTTTCTTT	CASSRDINTEAFF
NA	TRBV30	TRBJ2-1	NA	TGTGCCTGGACCTCGGGACTGCTCGGCGGAGAGCAGTTCTTC	CAWTSGLLGGEQFF
NA	TRBV5-1	TRBJ1-1	NA	TGCGCCAGCAGCTTAGGGGAACCGAACACTGAAGCTTTCTTT	CASSLGEPNTEAFF
NA	TRBV20-1	TRBJ2-1	NA	TGCAGTGCTAGCGTTAACCGGGTGCAGTTCTTC	CSASVNRVQFF
once	TRBV6-5	TRBJ2-3	TRBD2	TGTGCCAGCAATAAGGGCGGGAGAGCAGATACGCAGTATTTT	CASNKGGRADTQYF
NA	TRBV9	TRBJ1-5	NA	TGTGCCAGCAGCGTAGGTGGGGGGGGTGATCAGCCCCAGCATTTT	CASSVGGGGDQPQHF
NA	TRBV27	TRBJ2-1	TRBD2	TGTGCCAGCAGCCTGACTAGCGGGAGGGCTTCCTACAATGAGCAGTTCTTC	CASSLTSGRASYNEQFF
NA	TRBV28	TRBJ2-3	NA	TGTGCCAGCAGTGCCTCGGGGGCAGATACGCAGTATTTT	CASSASGADTQYF